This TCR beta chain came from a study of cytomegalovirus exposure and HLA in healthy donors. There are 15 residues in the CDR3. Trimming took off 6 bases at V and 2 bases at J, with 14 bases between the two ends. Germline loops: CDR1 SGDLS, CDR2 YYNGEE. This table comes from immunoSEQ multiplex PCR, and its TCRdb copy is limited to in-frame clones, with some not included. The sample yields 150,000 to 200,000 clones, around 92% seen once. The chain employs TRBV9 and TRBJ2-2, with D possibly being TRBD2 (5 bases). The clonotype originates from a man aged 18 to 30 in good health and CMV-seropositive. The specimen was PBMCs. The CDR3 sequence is CASTDGGDNTGELFF. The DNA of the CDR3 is TGTGCCAGCACGGATGGAGGAGATAACACCGGGGAGCTGTTTTTT.